The 16 T cell receptor beta chains reported below all come from one sample, sequenced in a study of neurological immune-mediated disorders. TCRdb called the 5' RACE reads again in MiXCR, with one record for every CDR3 protein. Here the sample spans some 79,000 distinct CDR3 sequences, around an eighth being singletons. Sequences were obtained from PBMCs. The receptors stem from a woman in her forties or fifties in good health.

Ten or more counts support this clonotype. V is TRBV29-1 and J is TRBJ2-3; TRBD2 might be the D (6 bases). CDR3 length equals 13 residues. Germline V gives CDR1 SQVTM, CDR2 ANQGSEA. V was cut by 4 bases and J by 5 bases, with 13 bases left in between. In nucleotides, the CDR3 is TGCAGCGTTGCCCGGGAGACGGGAGATACGCAGTATTTT. This translates into CSVARETGDTQYF.

In this sample, this clonotype turned up many times. This chain connects TRBV20-1 to TRBJ1-4; tentatively, D is TRBD1 (5 bases). V lost 6 bases, J lost 7 bases, and 18 bases lay in between. CDR3 length: 14 residues. Germline CDR1 and CDR2: DFQATT and SNEGSKA (reference sequence). The CDR3 sequence is CSALHAGWREKLFF. The DNA of the CDR3 is TGCAGTGCCCTCCACGCAGGGTGGCGTGAAAAACTGTTTTTT.

This clonotype occurred a few times. This chain connects TRBV7-2 to TRBJ2-7; 9 bases line up with TRBD1. Unmatched junction bases numbered 2, after V lost 0 bases and J lost 2 bases. The CDR3 sequence is 15 residues long. Germline lookup yields CDR1 SGHTA and CDR2 FQGNSA. The DNA of the CDR3 is TGTGCCAGCAGCTTAGCGACAGGGGGAGCCTACGAGCAGTACTTC. It translates to CASSLATGGAYEQYF.

This clonotype was picked up many times. V and J are TRBV12-3 or TRBV12-4 and TRBJ2-2; D is perhaps TRBD2 (5 bases). The V end was cut by 6 bases, the J end by 5 bases, with 19 bases between. The CDR3 runs to 16 residues. The CDR3 sequence: CASSPSGSWLTGELFF. The CDR3 DNA follows: TGTGCCAGCAGCCCCAGCGGCAGCTGGTTGACCGGGGAGCTGTTTTTT.

This clonotype was counted at least ten times. The chain couples TRBV4-2 to TRBJ2-5; possibly TRBD2 for D (5 bases). The germline V gene has CDR1 LGHNA and CDR2 YNFKEQ. This CDR3 region has 13 residues. The V and J ends lost 0 bases and 4 bases respectively, with 6 bases between them. The CDR3 region has the DNA TGTGCCAGCAGCCAAGATCGGGGAGAGACCCAGTACTTC. This encodes CASSQDRGETQYF.

This clonotype was counted many times. The V call is TRBV29-1, the J call TRBJ2-5; TRBD1 matches at 9 bases. Per the germline V gene, CDR1 is SQVTM and CDR2 is ANQGSEA. V shed 0 bases, J shed 4 bases, and the junction held 6 bases outside the gene matches. CDR3 length: 15 amino acids. CDR3 sequence: CSVEEVGTGRETQYF. The CDR3 DNA reads TGCAGCGTTGAAGAGGTGGGGACAGGGCGAGAGACCCAGTACTTC. The full variable domain, in which reference TRBV29-1 and TRBJ2-5 provide the parts outside the CDR3, is SAVISQKPSRDICQRGTSLTIQCQVDSQVTMMFWYRQQPGQSLTLIATANQGSEATYESGFVIDKFPISRPNLTFSTLTVSNMSPEDSSIYLCSVEEVGTGRETQYFGPGTRLLVL.

Many counts were recorded for this clonotype. The CDR3 DNA sequence: TGTGCCACCAAAAACCAGGGAACGGTATTTGGCTACACCTTC. This sequence encodes CATKNQGTVFGYTF. The chain employs TRBV6-1 and TRBJ1-2; a possible D gene is TRBD1 (5 bases). CDR1 is MNHNS, CDR2 SASEGT, per germline. This CDR3 region has 14 residues. Trimming shortened V by 10 bases and J by 7 bases, and 22 bases separated the two germline ends.

The sample holds a few counts of this clonotype. The chain employs TRBV6-5 and TRBJ2-1, with 10 positions matching TRBD1. V lost 5 bases to trimming and J lost 7 bases; unmatched junction nucleotides: 8. The CDR3 is 15 residues long. Germline assignment: CDR1 MNHEY and CDR2 SVGAGI. The CDR3 loop reads CASSKGQGRWNEQFF. The DNA for the CDR3 is TGTGCCAGCAGTAAGGGACAGGGGAGATGGAATGAGCAGTTCTTC.

At least ten counts were recorded for this clonotype. The chain combines TRBV5-6 with TRBJ2-2; D remains unclear. The germline V and J ends were trimmed by 0 bases and 1 base, with 4 bases remaining between them. The CDR3 covers 14 residues. Germline V lookup: CDR1 SGHDT, CDR2 YYEEEE. CDR3 residues: CASSLGRNTGELFF. The CDR3 coding sequence is TGTGCCAGCAGCTTGGGTCGGAACACCGGGGAGCTGTTTTTT.

About this clonotype: This could be a read error, since a much larger clone is one nucleotide away. The chain combines TRBV14 with TRBJ1-1, with TRBD1 matching over 7 bases. This CDR3 comprises 15 residues. V lost 2 bases and J lost 3; bases outside the gene matches: 6. CDR1 and CDR2 (germline): SGHDN, FVKESK. Here the CDR3 reads CASSQLTGPHTEAFF. As DNA, the CDR3 is TGTGCCAGCAGCCAACTGACAGGGCCGCACACTGAAGCTTTCTTT.

The chain combines TRBV7-6 with TRBJ1-6; D might be TRBD1 (5 bases). V lost 2 bases, J lost 10 bases, and 12 bases lay in between. Germline V gene data show CDR1 as SGHVS and CDR2 as FNYEAQ. This CDR3 has 14 amino acids. The CDR3 nucleotides are TGTGCCAGCAGCTTATCGGGACTTCGCTCACCCCTCCACTTT. Translated, it gives CASSLSGLRSPLHF.

This clonotype occurred a few times. This chain links TRBV5-1 with TRBJ2-5; perhaps TRBD2 as D (7 bases). CDR3 length: 14 residues. Trimming took off 3 bases at V and 5 bases at J, with 14 bases between the two ends. Germline values: CDR1 SGHRS, CDR2 YFSETQ. The CDR3 coding sequence is TGCGCCAGCAGCTCGGGGGGCTCTGGGGAGACCCAGTACTTC. As protein: CASSSGGSGETQYF. The full variable domain, completed using reference TRBV5-1 and TRBJ2-5, is KAGVTQTPRYLIKTRGQQVTLSCSPISGHRSVSWYQQTPGQGLQFLFEYFSETQRNKGNFPGRFSGRQFSNSRSEMNVSTLELGDSALYLCASSSGGSGETQYFGPGTRLLVL.

The table lists this clonotype with many counts. V gene TRBV29-1 combines with J gene TRBJ2-6, with 7 bases aligning to TRBD2. The CDR3 loop spans 14 amino acids. After removal of 6 bases from V and 2 bases from J, the junction contained 4 bases not matched to a gene. CDR1 SQVTM and CDR2 ANQGSEA come from the germline V gene. The CDR3 DNA is TGCAGCGTCGCGAGCGGGGCTGGGGCCAACGTCCTGACTTTC. It codes for CSVASGAGANVLTF.

In the case of this clonotype: This may be a read error, as it is one base from a much larger clone. The chain joins TRBV7-2 to TRBJ1-5; 7 bases are a match to TRBD1. CDR3 length equals 16 residues. From germline, CDR1 is SGHTA and CDR2 FQGNSA. V trimming: 4 bases; J trimming: 0 bases; junction bases outside the gene matches: 6. Here the CDR3 DNA reads TGTGCCAGCAGCTCGCAGGGGGTGCTTAGCAATCAGCCCCAGCATTTT. Its translation: CASSSQGVLSNQPQHF.

V and J are TRBV5-8 and TRBJ2-1; D is undetermined. CDR1 SGHTS and CDR2 YDEGEE come from the germline V gene. This CDR3 contains 11 residues. With 4 bases removed from V and 8 bases from J, the gap between germline ends came to 7 bases. The CDR3 DNA reads as TGTGCCAGCAGCCCTGGTGATGAGCAGTTCTTC. Its translation is CASSPGDEQFF.

This clonotype has ten or more counts. The chain couples TRBV5-1 to TRBJ1-1, with TRBD1 matching over 7 bases. Trimming removed 0 bases from V and 6 bases from J; junction bases left unmatched: 5. CDR1 is SGHRS, CDR2 YFSETQ, per germline. The CDR3 loop spans 14 amino acids. Written as DNA, the CDR3 is TGCGCCAGCAGCTTGGAATCAGGGGGGGCTGAAGCTTTCTTT. Translating gives CASSLESGGAEAFF.